Here is one T cell receptor beta chain with its context. What this receptor recognizes is not known. No base quality information exists; no much larger clone differs at one position. The sample comes from a study of a mutant IDH1 vaccine in newly diagnosed glioma (dated by TCRdb to the early 2020s). With regard to the full study: Patients were given eight vaccinations, in weeks 1, 3, 5, 7, 11, 15, 19 and 23, which matched visits V03 through V10. In the chemotherapy-containing groups, vaccination started alongside temozolomide cycles, whereas in patients who had radiotherapy alone it started 4-6 weeks after radiotherapy. The roughly 30 treated patients were 62.5% male and roughly 40% female, with a mean age of roughly 40 years. Prior to enrollment, standard therapy consisting of radiotherapy alone, temozolomide alone, or radiochemotherapy with temozolomide had been administered to patients, with the combination being received by most patients. Peripheral blood samples were drawn at six visits, namely V03 (baseline), V05, V07, V10, V12 and V13. For exploratory analyses, about two dozen treated patients had longitudinal TCRB deep sequencing done wherever samples were available. What the study reported, not specific to this receptor: The authors noted that analyses of patient blood samples could not be reproduced because of sample limitations. No apparent relationship was observed between pseudoprogression and alterations in the top peripheral T cell clonotypes detected by TCRB sequencing. Immune responses induced by the vaccine were seen in roughly 92% of patients across multiple MHC alleles. PBMC samples for TCRB deep sequencing were selected based on availability.

Sequences SGDLS (CDR1) and YYNGEE (CDR2) are obtained from the germline V gene. The CDR3 goes from the cysteine to the phenylalanine over 14 residues. Left in the record is the CDR3 DNA by itself, 42 bases read in frame from the first base. Germline trimming: 3 bases from V, 1 base from J; junction bases outside gene matches: 3. The sample's time point label, in plain terms: week 5, during vaccination. Each vaccine dose, consisting of 300 ug of a 20-mer mutant IDH1 peptide in Montanide, was administered subcutaneously with topical imiquimod. Donors had newly diagnosed WHO grade 3 or 4 IDH1-mutant astrocytomas with loss of nuclear ATRX. The samples were drawn from NOA16, a multicentre, single-arm, open-label phase I trial in Germany that tested a mutant IDH1 peptide vaccine in humans for the first time. Genomic DNA for TCRB sequencing was extracted from EDTA blood using the DNeasy Blood and Tissue Kit.

The receptor library was made with the immunoSEQ multiplex PCR assay. Following the manufacturer's protocol, the hsTCRB Kit was used to amplify rearranged TCR beta chain sequences. An Illumina MiSeq was used to sequence the TCRB libraries. Processing in the source paper ran as follows. The kit vendor's proprietary platform handled demultiplexing, trimming and gene mapping. Here the immuneACCESS table is served through TCRdb, limited to in-frame sequences with V and J called. Missing clones are a known gap in these copies; in checked studies unresolved V genes cover under half, and the rest lacks a known reason. Clone size and V and J calls were adopted from that table, with D and trimming inferred from the DNA. The sample records some 29,000 clones, approximately 86% of which are singletons. In total, the top ten clones hold under 4% of the sample.

This clonotype originated in a woman between 35 and 50 years old with glioma. Some clones in this sample may be carry-over from other donors' samples. Sequenced material: peripheral blood mononuclear cells (PBMCs), taken from a glioma patient whose treatment included an IDH1 peptide vaccine. The chain links TRBV9 with TRBJ1-1; 7 of the junction bases match TRBD1. In nucleotides, the sequence is TGTGCCAGCAGCGGCCGACAGGGGAACACTGAAGCTTTCTTT. This is translated as CASSGRQGNTEAFF.